A selection of T cell receptor beta chains follows, all from one sample in a study of beta chain features in type 1 diabetes. This table comes from immunoSEQ multiplex PCR, and its TCRdb copy is limited to in-frame clones, with some not included. This table has around 150,000 clones, 6% to 7.5% appearing once. What was sequenced was central memory CD4+ T cells from blood. The source of these receptors is a woman in her thirties in good health. The CDR3 runs from the conserved cysteine through the conserved F or W. Each record gives: clone size, V gene, J gene, D gene, CDR3 DNA, CDR3 protein. A D gene is named only where the DNA matches it firmly. For some rows the clone size is stated as once, few or many, or as a class when expanded; others skip it.

clone_size: NA; v_call: TRBV9; j_call: TRBJ2-6; d_call: NA; cdr3_nt: TGTGCCAGCAGCGTAGGGGCAGGCTCCGGGGCCAACGTCCTGACTTTC; cdr3_aa: CASSVGAGSGANVLTF
clone_size: NA; v_call: TRBV11-2; j_call: TRBJ2-1; d_call: TRBD2; cdr3_nt: TGTGCGTCAGGCCCGTCTAGCGGCTCCTACAATGAGCAGTTCTTC; cdr3_aa: CASGPSSGSYNEQFF
clone_size: NA; v_call: TRBV21-1; j_call: TRBJ2-7; d_call: NA; cdr3_nt: TGTGCCAGCAGCAAACGGGCGAGAGTCCGGGACAGGGGCTACGAGCAGTACTTC; cdr3_aa: CASSKRARVRDRGYEQYF
clone_size: few; v_call: TRBV29-1; j_call: TRBJ1-1; d_call: NA; cdr3_nt: TGCAGCGTCCTCGGTGGGAACACTGAAGCTTTCTTT; cdr3_aa: CSVLGGNTEAFF
clone_size: few; v_call: TRBV7-2; j_call: TRBJ1-1; d_call: TRBD1; cdr3_nt: TGTGCCAGCAGCTTAAACGTTGGGACAGATGAAGCTTTCTTT; cdr3_aa: CASSLNVGTDEAFF
clone_size: NA; v_call: TRBV27; j_call: TRBJ1-5; d_call: TRBD1; cdr3_nt: TGTGCCAGCAGGGACAGGGTTAGTCAGCCCCAGCATTTT; cdr3_aa: CASRDRVSQPQHF
clone_size: NA; v_call: TRBV5-1; j_call: TRBJ2-3; d_call: NA; cdr3_nt: TGCGCCAGCAGCGTGGGACTCAGCACAGATACGCAGTATTTT; cdr3_aa: CASSVGLSTDTQYF
clone_size: few; v_call: TRBV25-1; j_call: TRBJ1-2; d_call: TRBD1; cdr3_nt: TGTGCCAGCAGTGCTCCGGGACAGTTCCATGGCTACACCTTC; cdr3_aa: CASSAPGQFHGYTF
clone_size: NA; v_call: TRBV21-1; j_call: TRBJ1-2; d_call: NA; cdr3_nt: TGTGCCAGCAGCAAAGAACCTCCCGGGTCCCAAGGCTATGGCTACACCTTC; cdr3_aa: CASSKEPPGSQGYGYTF
clone_size: NA; v_call: TRBV7-2; j_call: TRBJ2-7; d_call: NA; cdr3_nt: TGTGCCAGCAGGCAGGGCGGATTCTACGAGCAGTACTTC; cdr3_aa: CASRQGGFYEQYF
clone_size: few; v_call: TRBV28; j_call: TRBJ2-7; d_call: NA; cdr3_nt: TGTGCCAGCAGTCCCTACGGTTACTCCTACGAGCAGTACTTC; cdr3_aa: CASSPYGYSYEQYF